The rows below give T cell receptor beta chains drawn from one sample of a study of T cells after yellow fever vaccination. TCRdb itself ran the 5' RACE reads through MiXCR, one entry per CDR3 protein. Altogether about 120,000 distinct CDR3 sequences are present, about 8.8% being singletons, with the ten largest covering roughly 43%. The starting material was CD8+ T cells sorted from PBMCs, obtained on the day of the yellow fever booster vaccination. The origin of the receptors is a man between 18 and 35 years old who received the YFV17D yellow fever vaccine. The CDR3 runs from the conserved cysteine through the conserved F or W. Each record gives: V gene, D gene, clone size, J gene, CDR3 DNA, CDR3 protein. The D gene is left open where the match is weak. Size is omitted from some rows. Given values are once, few, many or a class for expanded clones.

>TRBV5-1|TRBD1|.|TRBJ2-4
TGCGCCAGCAGCTTGGCCGGACAGGGCAAAAACATTCAGTACTTC
CASSLAGQGKNIQYF
>TRBV4-1|.|many|TRBJ2-5
TGCGCCAGCAGCCAGGAGGAGCAGGGAGAGGAGACCCAGTACTTC
CASSQEEQGEETQYF
>TRBV5-1|TRBD2|.|TRBJ2-3
TGCGCCAGCAGCCCTCGGGCGGGGGTAGACACAGATACGCAGTATTTT
CASSPRAGVDTDTQYF
>TRBV7-2|TRBD2|.|TRBJ2-3
TGTGCCAGCAGCTTAGGGCGGCGGGGGGTGGTCACAGATACGCAGTATTTT
CASSLGRRGVVTDTQYF
>TRBV29-1|.|few|TRBJ2-2
TGCAGCGTGGGGGGTTTGGTGGTGGGGGTTGACACCGGGGAGCTGTTTTTT
CSVGGLVVGVDTGELFF
>TRBV7-8|TRBD2|few|TRBJ2-1
TGTGCCAGCAGCCGGCCCCGCGGGGGTTGGGAGGAGCAGTTCTTC
CASSRPRGGWEEQFF
>TRBV7-9|TRBD1|.|TRBJ1-6
TGTGCCAGCAGAGGGGGCGAGTCACCCCTCCACTTT
CASRGGESPLHF
>TRBV29-1|TRBD2|few|TRBJ2-3
TGCAGCGTTGAGGTAGCGGGGGACACAGATACGCAGTATTTT
CSVEVAGDTDTQYF
>TRBV2|TRBD1|few|TRBJ2-1
TGTGCCAGCAGCGAACAGGGGATCTACAATGAGCAGTTCTTC
CASSEQGIYNEQFF
>TRBV4-3|.|many|TRBJ1-4
TGCGCCAGCAGCGACGGGACACCGAAGGAAAAACTGTTTTTT
CASSDGTPKEKLFF
>TRBV5-1|.|few|TRBJ1-1
TGCGCCAGCAGCTTGGGCGGCAGCCACACTGAAGCTTTCTTT
CASSLGGSHTEAFF
>TRBV4-2|.|.|TRBJ1-5
TGTGCCAGCAGCCAAGAGCATCATAGCAATCAGCCCCAGCATTTT
CASSQEHHSNQPQHF
>TRBV18|TRBD1|many|TRBJ2-7
TGTGCCAGCTCCGAAACGGCCGGGACAGTCTCCTACGAGCAGTACTTC
CASSETAGTVSYEQYF
>TRBV7-8|.|.|TRBJ2-3
TGTGCCAGCAGCAGGGGCGCGGGGACGGAGGATACGCAGTATTTT
CASSRGAGTEDTQYF
>TRBV6-2/TRBV6-3|.|.|TRBJ1-1
TGTGCCAGCAGCACGTCCCTGAACACTGAAGCTTTCTTT
CASSTSLNTEAFF